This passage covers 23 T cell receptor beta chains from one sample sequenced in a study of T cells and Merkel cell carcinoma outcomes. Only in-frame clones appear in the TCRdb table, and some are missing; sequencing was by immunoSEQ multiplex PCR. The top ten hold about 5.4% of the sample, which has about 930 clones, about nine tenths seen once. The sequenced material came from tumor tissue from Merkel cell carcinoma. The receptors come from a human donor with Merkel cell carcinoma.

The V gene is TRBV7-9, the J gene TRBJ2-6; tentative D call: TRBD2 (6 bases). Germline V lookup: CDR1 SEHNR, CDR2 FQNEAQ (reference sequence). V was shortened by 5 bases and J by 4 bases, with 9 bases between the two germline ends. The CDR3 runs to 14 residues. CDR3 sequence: CASSGGLGANVLTF. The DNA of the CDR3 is TGTGCCAGCAGCGGGGGGTTAGGGGCCAACGTCCTGACTTTC.

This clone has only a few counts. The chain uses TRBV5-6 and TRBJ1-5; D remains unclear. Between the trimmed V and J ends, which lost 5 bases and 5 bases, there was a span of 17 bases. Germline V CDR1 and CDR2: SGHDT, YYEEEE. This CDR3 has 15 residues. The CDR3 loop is CASRNARAGDQPQHF. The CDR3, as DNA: TGTGCCAGCAGGAACGCTAGGGCTGGAGATCAGCCCCAGCATTTT.

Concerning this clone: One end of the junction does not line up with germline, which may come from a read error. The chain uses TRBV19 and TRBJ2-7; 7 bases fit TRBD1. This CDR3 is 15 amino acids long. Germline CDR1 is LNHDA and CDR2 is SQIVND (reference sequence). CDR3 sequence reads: CASSTDRERLYEQYF. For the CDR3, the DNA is TGTGCTAGTAGTACCGACAGGGAACGGCTCTACGAGCAGTACTTC.

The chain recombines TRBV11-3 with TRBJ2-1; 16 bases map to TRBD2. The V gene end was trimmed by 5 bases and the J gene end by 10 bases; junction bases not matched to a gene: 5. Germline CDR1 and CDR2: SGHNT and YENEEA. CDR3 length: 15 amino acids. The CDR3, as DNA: TGTGCCAGCAGCGAGGGACTAGCGGGAGGGGGGGAGCAGTTCTTC. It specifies CASSEGLAGGGEQFF.

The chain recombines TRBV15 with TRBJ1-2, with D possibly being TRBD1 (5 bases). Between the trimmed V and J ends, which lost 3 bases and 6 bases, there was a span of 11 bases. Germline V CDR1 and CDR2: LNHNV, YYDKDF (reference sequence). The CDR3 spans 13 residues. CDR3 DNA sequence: TGTGCCACCAGCAGGGAGGAAGGGGATGGCTACACCTTC. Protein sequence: CATSREEGDGYTF.

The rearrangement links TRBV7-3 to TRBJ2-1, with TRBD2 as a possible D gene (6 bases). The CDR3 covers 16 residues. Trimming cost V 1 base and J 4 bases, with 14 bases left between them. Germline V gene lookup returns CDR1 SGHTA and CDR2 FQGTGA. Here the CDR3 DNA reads TGTGCCAGCAGCTTAAGACTAGTGGCTCCTTACAATGAGCAGTTCTTC. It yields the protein CASSLRLVAPYNEQFF.

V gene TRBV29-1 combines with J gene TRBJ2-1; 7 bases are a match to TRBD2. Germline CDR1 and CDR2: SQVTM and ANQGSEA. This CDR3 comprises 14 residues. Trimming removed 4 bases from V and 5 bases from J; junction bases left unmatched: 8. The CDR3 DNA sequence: TGCAGCGTTGCTTGGCTAGCGGTCAACAATGAGCAGTTCTTC. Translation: CSVAWLAVNNEQFF.

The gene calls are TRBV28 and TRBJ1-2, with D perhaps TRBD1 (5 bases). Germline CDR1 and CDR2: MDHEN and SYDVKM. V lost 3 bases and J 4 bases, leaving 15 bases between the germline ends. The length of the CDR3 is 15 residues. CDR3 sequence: CASSFSYGGGYGYTF. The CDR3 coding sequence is TGTGCCAGCAGTTTCTCCTACGGGGGAGGCTATGGCTACACCTTC.

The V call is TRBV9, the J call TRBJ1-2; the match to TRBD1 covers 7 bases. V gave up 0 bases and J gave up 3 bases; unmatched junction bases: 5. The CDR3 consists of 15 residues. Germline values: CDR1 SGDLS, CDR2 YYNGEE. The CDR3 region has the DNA TGTGCCAGCAGCGTAGAGACACAGGGGTACTATGGCTACACCTTC. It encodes CASSVETQGYYGYTF.

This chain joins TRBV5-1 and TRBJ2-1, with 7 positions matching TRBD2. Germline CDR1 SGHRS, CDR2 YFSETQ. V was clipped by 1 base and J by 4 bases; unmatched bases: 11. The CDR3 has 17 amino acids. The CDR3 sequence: CASSLSASGTNYNEQFF. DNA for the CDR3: TGCGCCAGCAGCTTGTCGGCTAGCGGTACGAATTACAATGAGCAGTTCTTC.

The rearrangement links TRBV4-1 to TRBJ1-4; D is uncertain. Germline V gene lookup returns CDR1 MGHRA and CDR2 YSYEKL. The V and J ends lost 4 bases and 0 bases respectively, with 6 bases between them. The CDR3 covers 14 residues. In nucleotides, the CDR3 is TGCGCCAGCAGCCCAAGTCCAACTAATGAAAAACTGTTTTTT. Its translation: CASSPSPTNEKLFF.

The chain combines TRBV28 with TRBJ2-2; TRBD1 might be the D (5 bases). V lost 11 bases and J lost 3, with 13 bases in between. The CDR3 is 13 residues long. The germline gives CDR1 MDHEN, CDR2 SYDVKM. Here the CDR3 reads CAYLSRDTGELFF. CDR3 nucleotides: TGTGCCTACCTCTCCAGGGACACCGGGGAGCTGTTTTTT.

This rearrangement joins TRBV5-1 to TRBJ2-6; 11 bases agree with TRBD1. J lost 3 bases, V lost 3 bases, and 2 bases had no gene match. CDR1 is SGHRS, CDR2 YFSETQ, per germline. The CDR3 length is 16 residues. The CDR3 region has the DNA TGCGCCAGCAGCTGGACAGGGGGCGGTGGGGCCAACGTCCTGACTTTC. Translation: CASSWTGGGGANVLTF. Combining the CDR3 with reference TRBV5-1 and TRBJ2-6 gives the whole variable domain KAGVTQTPRYLIKTRGQQVTLSCSPISGHRSVSWYQQTPGQGLQFLFEYFSETQRNKGNFPGRFSGRQFSNSRSEMNVSTLELGDSALYLCASSWTGGGGANVLTFGAGSRLTVL.

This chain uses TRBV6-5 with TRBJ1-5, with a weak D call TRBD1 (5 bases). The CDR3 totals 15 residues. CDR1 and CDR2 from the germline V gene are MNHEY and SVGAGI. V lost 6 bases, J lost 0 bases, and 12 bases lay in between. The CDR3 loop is CASRLAGNSNQPQHF. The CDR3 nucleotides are TGTGCCAGCAGACTCGCAGGGAATAGCAATCAGCCCCAGCATTTT.

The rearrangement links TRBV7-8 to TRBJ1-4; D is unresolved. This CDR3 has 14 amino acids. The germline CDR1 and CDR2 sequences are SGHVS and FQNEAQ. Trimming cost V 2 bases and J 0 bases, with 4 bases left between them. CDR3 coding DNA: TGTGCCAGCAGCTTATTCGCAACTAATGAAAAACTGTTTTTT. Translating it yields CASSLFATNEKLFF.

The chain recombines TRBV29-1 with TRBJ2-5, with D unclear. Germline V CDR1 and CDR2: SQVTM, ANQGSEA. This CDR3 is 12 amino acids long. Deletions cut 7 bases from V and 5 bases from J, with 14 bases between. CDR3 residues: CSALANSETQYF. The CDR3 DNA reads TGCAGCGCCCTGGCGAATTCTGAGACCCAGTACTTC.

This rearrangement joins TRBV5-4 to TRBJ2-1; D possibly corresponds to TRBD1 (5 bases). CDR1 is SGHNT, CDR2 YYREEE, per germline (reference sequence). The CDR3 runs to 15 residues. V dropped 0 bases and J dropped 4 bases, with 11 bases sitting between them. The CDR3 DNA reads TGTGCCAGCAGCTTGGGGGCAGGGCCTTACAATGAGCAGTTCTTC. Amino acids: CASSLGAGPYNEQFF. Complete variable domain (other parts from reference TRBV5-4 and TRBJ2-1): ETGVTQSPTHLIKTRGQQVTLRCSSQSGHNTVSWYQQALGQGPQFIFQYYREEENGRGNFPPRFSGLQFPNYSSELNVNALELDDSALYLCASSLGAGPYNEQFFGPGTRLTVL.

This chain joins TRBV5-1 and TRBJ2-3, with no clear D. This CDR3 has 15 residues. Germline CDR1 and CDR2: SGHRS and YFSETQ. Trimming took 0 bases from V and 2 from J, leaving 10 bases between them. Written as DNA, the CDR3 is TGCGCCAGCAGCTTGGAGCAGCGAGACACAGATACGCAGTATTTT. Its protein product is CASSLEQRDTDTQYF. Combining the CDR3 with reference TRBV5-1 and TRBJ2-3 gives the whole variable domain KAGVTQTPRYLIKTRGQQVTLSCSPISGHRSVSWYQQTPGQGLQFLFEYFSETQRNKGNFPGRFSGRQFSNSRSEMNVSTLELGDSALYLCASSLEQRDTDTQYFGPGTRLTVL.

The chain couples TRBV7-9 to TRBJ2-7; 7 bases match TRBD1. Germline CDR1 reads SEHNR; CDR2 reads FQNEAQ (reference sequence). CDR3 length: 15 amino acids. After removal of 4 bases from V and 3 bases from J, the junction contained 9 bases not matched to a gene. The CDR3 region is CASSSLGQGDYEQYF. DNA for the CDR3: TGTGCCAGCAGCTCCCTCGGGCAGGGGGACTACGAGCAGTACTTC.

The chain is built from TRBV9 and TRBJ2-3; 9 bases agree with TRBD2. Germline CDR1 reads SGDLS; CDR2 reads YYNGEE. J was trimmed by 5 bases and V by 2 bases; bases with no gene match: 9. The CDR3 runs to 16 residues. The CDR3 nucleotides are TGTGCCAGCAGCGTCGGTGGAGCGGGAGGATTAGATACGCAGTATTTT. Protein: CASSVGGAGGLDTQYF.

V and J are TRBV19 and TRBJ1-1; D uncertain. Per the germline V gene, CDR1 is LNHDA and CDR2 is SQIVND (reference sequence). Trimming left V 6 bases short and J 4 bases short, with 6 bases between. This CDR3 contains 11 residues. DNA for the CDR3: TGTGCCAGTAGCATGTCCACTGAAGCTTTCTTT. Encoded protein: CASSMSTEAFF.

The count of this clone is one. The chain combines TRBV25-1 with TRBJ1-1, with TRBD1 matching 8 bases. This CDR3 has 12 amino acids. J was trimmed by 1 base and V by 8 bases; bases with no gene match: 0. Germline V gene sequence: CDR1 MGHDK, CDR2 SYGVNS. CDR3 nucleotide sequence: TGTGCCAGCGGGACAGGGAACACTGAAGCTTTCTTT. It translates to CASGTGNTEAFF.

The CDR3 nucleotides are TGTGCCAGCAGCTTAGCGAGGGACGCTGGAGGCTACACCTTC. Protein sequence: CASSLARDAGGYTF. The J gene is TRBJ1-2, the V gene TRBV7-2; TRBD1 might be the D (5 bases). This CDR3 region has 14 residues. The ends were cut back, 0 bases at V and 8 bases at J, with 13 bases in the middle. Per the germline V gene, CDR1 is SGHTA and CDR2 is FQGNSA.